What follows are 22 T cell receptor beta chains derived from one specimen sequenced in a study of T cells in Graves' hyperthyroidism and ophthalmopathy. Amplified TCR beta CDR3 regions derived from RNA transcripts. Researchers ran a first-round RT-PCR on the TCR CDR3 using the HTBI primer set. TCRdb re-called the multiplex PCR reads through MiXCR, storing one row per CDR3 protein. The repertoire holds 450,000 to 500,000 distinct CDR3 sequences, about 22% seen once, with about 49% in the top ten. Sequenced material: blood. These receptor sequences come from a woman in her seventies with Graves' ophthalmopathy.

This clonotype was seen many times. The rearrangement uses TRBV11-2 and TRBJ1-2; the D gene is possibly TRBD1 (6 bases). Germline lookup yields CDR1 SGHAT and CDR2 FQNNGV. V lost 5 bases and J 8 bases, leaving 24 bases between the germline ends. This CDR3 contains 16 residues. CDR3 sequence (DNA): TGTGCCAGCAGCGACCACCAACCCCGGACGGGGGGCGGCTACACCTTC. Encoded protein: CASSDHQPRTGGGYTF.

The rearrangement links TRBV29-1 to TRBJ2-3; D is unclear. Trimming took off 4 bases at V and 6 bases at J, with 8 bases between the two ends. Germline V gene lookup returns CDR1 SQVTM and CDR2 ANQGSEA. The CDR3 contains 11 residues. For the CDR3, the DNA is TGCAGCGTTGCACCTGGGGATACGCAGTATTTT. Its translation: CSVAPGDTQYF.

The chain employs TRBV7-9 and TRBJ2-5, with D possibly matching TRBD1 (5 bases). CDR1 and CDR2 (germline): SEHNR, FQNEAQ (reference sequence). The CDR3 is 14 residues long. V lost 6 bases and J lost 3, with 14 bases in between. CDR3 sequence (DNA): TGTGCCAGCAGAGGGGTAGGCAAAAAAGAGACCCAGTACTTC. Protein: CASRGVGKKETQYF. Combining the CDR3 with reference TRBV7-9 and TRBJ2-5 gives the whole variable domain DTGVSQNPRHKITKRGQNVTFRCDPISEHNRLYWYRQTLGQGPEFLTYFQNEAQLEKSRLLSDRFSAERPKGSFSTLEIQRTEQGDSAMYLCASRGVGKKETQYFGPGTRLLVL.

This clonotype was counted between two and nine times. The chain uses TRBV28 and TRBJ2-5, with 7 bases aligning to TRBD2. The junction had 9 bases not matched to a gene; V was cut back by 3 bases and J by 5 bases. Looked up from germline, CDR1 is MDHEN and CDR2 is SYDVKM. The CDR3 contains 15 residues. This chain's CDR3 is CASSFSSTSAETQYF. CDR3 nucleotides: TGTGCCAGCAGTTTTTCCTCTACTAGCGCGGAGACCCAGTACTTC.

The DNA for the CDR3 is TGTGCCAGTAGGGGTGGGGTAGGACGGTCCGGCAATCAGCCCCAGCATTTT. As protein: CASRGGVGRSGNQPQHF. The V and J genes are TRBV19 and TRBJ1-5; D not resolved. Between the trimmed V and J ends, which lost 6 bases and 2 bases, there was a span of 20 bases. The CDR3 is 17 residues long. Germline lookup yields CDR1 LNHDA and CDR2 SQIVND (reference sequence).

This clonotype was detected once. The CDR3 coding sequence is TGCGCCAGCAGCTTGGCGGGGAACCGGGAGACCCAGTACTTC. It is translated as CASSLAGNRETQYF. The rearrangement joins TRBV5-1 to TRBJ2-5, with a possible D match to TRBD2 (5 bases). Germline V gives CDR1 SGHRS, CDR2 YFSETQ. V lost 0 bases, J lost 5 bases, and 11 bases lay in between. The CDR3 has 14 residues.

This clonotype was recorded a few times. CDR3 in amino acids: CASKGQGAIATEAFF. CDR3 nucleotides: TGTGCCAGCAAGGGACAGGGGGCGATTGCGACTGAAGCTTTCTTT. The chain employs TRBV7-2 and TRBJ1-1; 12 bases align to TRBD1. Losses at the gene ends were 7 bases for V and 5 bases for J; bases not matched to a gene: 8. This CDR3 region has 15 residues. The V gene's germline CDR1 is SGHTA and CDR2 FQGNSA.

This clonotype was detected a few times. The chain couples TRBV7-2 to TRBJ2-6, with D possibly called TRBD1 or TRBD2 (5 bases each). The CDR3 spans 14 residues. Germline CDR1 SGHTA, CDR2 FQGNSA. The V gene lost 5 bases and the J gene lost 2 bases, with 7 bases spanning the gap. CDR3 sequence reads: CASSRDAGANVLTF. CDR3 in DNA: TGTGCCAGCAGCCGGGACGCTGGGGCCAACGTCCTGACTTTC.

V usage is TRBV19 and J usage is TRBJ2-7; D could derive from TRBD1 or TRBD2 (6 bases each). CDR1 and CDR2 from the germline V gene are LNHDA and SQIVND (reference sequence). V was cut by 6 bases and J by 6 bases, with 18 bases left in between. This CDR3 contains 14 residues. The DNA for the CDR3 is TGTGCCAGTAGAACCTCGGGGGCTAGCGTCGAGCAGTACTTC. Translated: CASRTSGASVEQYF.

Points on this clonotype: This may come from a read error, since a much larger clone is one base off. The V and J genes are TRBV2 and TRBJ2-3; 11 positions match TRBD2. Germline CDR1 SNHLY, CDR2 FYNNEI. V shed 6 bases, J shed 9 bases, and the junction held 11 bases outside the gene matches. The CDR3 runs to 15 residues. The CDR3 DNA reads as TGTGCCAGCAGAGAAACCCCGACTAGCGGGACCACGCAGTATTTT. It specifies CASRETPTSGTTQYF.

This clonotype showed up just a few times. The J gene is TRBJ2-3, the V gene TRBV4-1, with D maybe TRBD1 (7 bases). Germline lookup yields CDR1 MGHRA and CDR2 YSYEKL. V was shortened by 0 bases and J by 9 bases, with 16 bases between the two germline ends. The CDR3 covers 15 residues. As DNA, the CDR3 is TGCGCCAGCAGCCAAGAGTCAGGGGGGAGTGGCACGCAGTATTTT. Its translation: CASSQESGGSGTQYF.

This clonotype was recorded a few times. The gene calls are TRBV6-2 or TRBV6-3 and TRBJ2-1; the match to TRBD2 covers 13 bases. Looked up from germline, CDR1 is MNHEY and CDR2 is SVGEGT. The V gene end was trimmed by 6 bases and the J gene end by 7 bases; junction bases not matched to a gene: 9. This CDR3 has 16 amino acids. The CDR3 nucleotides read TGTGCCAGCAGCAGCAGACTAGCGGGAGGCAAAAATGAGCAGTTCTTC. This sequence encodes CASSSRLAGGKNEQFF.

The V call is TRBV15, the J call TRBJ2-5, with 7 bases aligning to TRBD1. CDR3 length: 15 amino acids. V lost 4 bases and J lost 0; bases outside the gene matches: 5. CDR1 is LNHNV, CDR2 YYDKDF, per germline (reference sequence). The CDR3 DNA follows: TGTGCCACCAGCAAGCTAGACAGGGACCAAGAGACCCAGTACTTC. Amino acids: CATSKLDRDQETQYF.

About this clonotype itself: One end of the junction fails to match germline, which may point to a read error. The chain joins TRBV12-3 or TRBV12-4 to TRBJ1-1; D call uncertain. There are 13 residues in the CDR3. CDR3 sequence: CASSLSGNAEAFF. The CDR3 DNA reads TGTGCCAGCAGTTTATCCGGGAACGCTGAAGCTTTCTTT.

The chain recombines TRBV20-1 with TRBJ1-1; D call uncertain. Trimming stripped 8 bases from V and 1 base from J, with 8 bases between. Germline CDR1 reads DFQATT; CDR2 reads SNEGSKA (reference sequence). This CDR3 is built from 11 residues. The CDR3 DNA sequence: TGCAGTCAGGAGGGGAACACTGAAGCTTTCTTT. Amino acid sequence: CSQEGNTEAFF.

The sample holds a few counts of this clonotype. The chain couples TRBV2 to TRBJ1-5; D possibly corresponds to TRBD1 (5 bases). This CDR3 is 14 amino acids long. CDR1 is SNHLY, CDR2 FYNNEI, per germline. Trimming stripped 7 bases from V and 0 bases from J, with 10 bases between. CDR3 in DNA: TGTGCCAGCAACGGGGCGAATAGCAATCAGCCCCAGCATTTT. The encoded protein is CASNGANSNQPQHF.

The table lists this clonotype with a few counts. V is TRBV11-2 and J is TRBJ2-5; the match to TRBD1 covers 8 bases. The CDR3 is made up of 14 amino acids. J was trimmed by 4 bases and V by 1 base; bases with no gene match: 2. Germline V gene data show CDR1 as SGHAT and CDR2 as FQNNGV. The CDR3 sequence is CASSLVRGRETQYF. The CDR3 coding sequence is TGTGCCAGCAGCTTAGTCAGGGGGCGAGAGACCCAGTACTTC.

This clonotype has more than one count but fewer than ten. The chain is built from TRBV5-5 and TRBJ2-7, with a possible D match to TRBD2 (6 bases). The CDR3 consists of 13 residues. Germline V gene data show CDR1 as SGHKS and CDR2 as YYEKEE (reference sequence). V lost 1 base and J 5 bases, leaving 10 bases between the germline ends. The CDR3 spells CASSLYGSNEQYF. As DNA, the CDR3 is TGTGCCAGCAGCTTGTACGGGAGTAACGAGCAGTACTTC.

The CDR3: CASRSGPANEKLFF. CDR3 nucleotides: TGTGCCAGTAGATCAGGGCCAGCTAATGAAAAACTGTTTTTT. This chain connects TRBV19 to TRBJ1-4, with a weak D call TRBD1 (5 bases). V was pared by 6 bases and J by 3 bases, with 11 bases between. In germline, CDR1 is LNHDA, CDR2 SQIVND (reference sequence). The CDR3 length is 14 residues.

The gene calls are TRBV9 and TRBJ2-1; D remains ambiguous. Germline lookup yields CDR1 SGDLS and CDR2 YYNGEE. The CDR3 totals 12 residues. V lost 0 bases and J lost 8, with 6 bases in between. The CDR3 reads CASSVDSHEQFF. The CDR3 DNA reads as TGTGCCAGCAGCGTAGATAGTCATGAGCAGTTCTTC.

The V call is TRBV11-3, the J call TRBJ2-1, with a possible D match to TRBD2 (6 bases). V was pared by 4 bases and J by 4 bases, with 14 bases between. The length of the CDR3 is 15 residues. CDR1 and CDR2 (germline): SGHNT, YENEEA. DNA of the CDR3: TGTGCCAGCAGCTCACTTAGCGGAGAGTACAATGAGCAGTTCTTC. As protein: CASSSLSGEYNEQFF. Full variable domain (outside the CDR3, taken from reference TRBV11-3 and TRBJ2-1): EAGVVQSPRYKIIEKKQPVAFWCNPISGHNTLYWYLQNLGQGPELLIRYENEEAVDDSQLPKDRFSAERLKGVDSTLKIQPAELGDSAVYLCASSSLSGEYNEQFFGPGTRLTVL.

In this sample, this clonotype turned up many times. The rearrangement joins TRBV6-1 to TRBJ1-4, with D unresolved. The CDR3 has 15 residues. Per the germline V gene, CDR1 is MNHNS and CDR2 is SASEGT. V dropped 4 bases and J dropped 7 bases, with 16 bases sitting between them. DNA of the CDR3: TGTGCCAGCAGTGTAACCTTGGGGATGGGTGAAAAACTGTTTTTT. Translation gives CASSVTLGMGEKLFF.